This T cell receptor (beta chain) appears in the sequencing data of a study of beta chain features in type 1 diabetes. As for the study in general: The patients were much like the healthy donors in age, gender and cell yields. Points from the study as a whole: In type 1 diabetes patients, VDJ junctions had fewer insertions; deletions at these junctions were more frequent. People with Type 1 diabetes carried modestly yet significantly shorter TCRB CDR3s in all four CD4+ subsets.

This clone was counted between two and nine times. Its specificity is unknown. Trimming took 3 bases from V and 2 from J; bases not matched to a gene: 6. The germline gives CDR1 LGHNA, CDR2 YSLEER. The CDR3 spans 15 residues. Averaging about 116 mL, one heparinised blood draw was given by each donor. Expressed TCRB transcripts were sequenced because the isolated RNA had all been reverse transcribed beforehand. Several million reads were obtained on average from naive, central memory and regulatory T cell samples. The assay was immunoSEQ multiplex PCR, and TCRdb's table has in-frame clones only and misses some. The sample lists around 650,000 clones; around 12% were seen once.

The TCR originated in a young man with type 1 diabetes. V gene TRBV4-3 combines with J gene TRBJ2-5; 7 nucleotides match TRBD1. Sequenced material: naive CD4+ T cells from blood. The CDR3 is CASSQEMGQQETQYF. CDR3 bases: TGCGCCAGCAGCCAGGAAATGGGACAGCAAGAGACCCAGTACTTC.